The 18 T cell receptor beta chains below all came from one sample that was sequenced in a study of T cell clones after liver transplantation. Sequencing used immunoSEQ multiplex PCR; TCRdb keeps in-frame clones, though not all of them. The sample lists about 51,000 clones, 86% seen once, with roughly an eighth in the top ten. Material: CD8+ T cells from blood, obtained 12 months after liver transplant. These receptors all stem from a human patient who received a liver transplant. A subset of T cells may come from the graft donor.

The chain combines TRBV7-9 with TRBJ2-7; TRBD2 is a possible D gene (5 bases). Germline V gene lookup returns CDR1 SEHNR and CDR2 FQNEAQ (reference sequence). This CDR3 has 15 amino acids. V gave up 4 bases and J gave up 5 bases, with 18 bases separating them. CDR3 DNA: TGTGCCAGCAGCTCCCCCGGAGGCACGGGCAACGAGCAGTACTTC. Translation gives CASSSPGGTGNEQYF.

As to this clone: Within the sample, other DNA sequences also encode this same CDR3. The J gene is TRBJ1-5, the V gene TRBV7-9; D is perhaps TRBD1 (6 bases). The CDR3 length is 15 residues. The germline V and J ends were trimmed by 1 base and 4 bases, with 11 bases remaining between them. Germline V CDR1 and CDR2: SEHNR, FQNEAQ (reference sequence). The chain's CDR3 is CASSLGVGGNQPQHF. The CDR3 nucleotides are TGTGCCAGCAGCTTAGGTGTAGGGGGGAATCAGCCCCAGCATTTT.

This clone was observed a single time. The chain employs TRBV27 and TRBJ2-3; unclear D gene. CDR3 length: 13 amino acids. The V and J ends lost 1 base and 1 base respectively, with 3 bases between them. Germline V gene lookup returns CDR1 MNHEY and CDR2 SMNVEV (reference sequence). CDR3 DNA: TGTGCCAGCAGTTTATTAGGCACAGATACGCAGTATTTT. Protein sequence: CASSLLGTDTQYF.

The chain has TRBV7-6 and TRBJ1-4; D is possibly TRBD1 (6 bases). This CDR3 is 15 amino acids long. CDR1 is SGHVS, CDR2 FNYEAQ, per germline. Trimming removed 6 bases from V and 4 bases from J, with 15 bases in between. The CDR3 DNA is TGTGCCAGCAGTACCTACAGGGACGGTAATGAAAAACTGTTTTTT. Protein sequence: CASSTYRDGNEKLFF.

The chain is built from TRBV4-1 and TRBJ2-7; D unclear. Germline CDR1 reads MGHRA; CDR2 reads YSYEKL. V lost 1 base to trimming and J lost 1 base, with 5 bases between them. The CDR3 runs to 13 residues. The CDR3 loop is CASSQVQSYEQYF. In DNA, the CDR3 is TGCGCCAGCAGCCAAGTCCAGTCCTACGAGCAGTACTTC.

This chain joins TRBV2 and TRBJ1-3; 10 bases fit TRBD1. V lost 7 bases and J lost 0; bases outside the gene matches: 3. Germline loops: CDR1 SNHLY, CDR2 FYNNEI. The CDR3 runs 15 residues. The CDR3 coding sequence is TGTGCCAGCACCGGGACAGGGGACTCTGGAAACACCATATATTTT. It codes for CASTGTGDSGNTIYF.

The chain is built from TRBV11-2 and TRBJ1-2; D call uncertain. V was shortened by 1 base and J by 2 bases, with 8 bases between the two germline ends. Looked up from germline, CDR1 is SGHAT and CDR2 is FQNNGV. The CDR3 is made up of 14 amino acids. The CDR3 DNA follows: TGTGCCAGCAGCTTAGGGGCGGTAAACTATGGCTACACCTTC. It codes for CASSLGAVNYGYTF.

Only a few counts were recorded for this clone. The chain uses TRBV19 and TRBJ2-7; tentative D call: TRBD1 (5 bases). Germline assignment: CDR1 LNHDA and CDR2 SQIVND (reference sequence). The CDR3 runs 13 residues. The V and J ends lost 6 bases and 3 bases respectively, with 12 bases between them. The CDR3 loop is CASSPTGIYEQYF. CDR3 in DNA: TGTGCCAGTAGCCCAACAGGCATCTACGAGCAGTACTTC.

The chain joins TRBV30 to TRBJ1-4, with TRBD1 matching 10 bases. V gave up 4 bases and J gave up 8 bases; unmatched junction bases: 7. CDR3 size: 14 residues. The germline V gene has CDR1 GTSNPN and CDR2 SVGIG (reference sequence). The CDR3 here is CAWTHGTGEEKLFF. CDR3 coding DNA: TGTGCCTGGACCCACGGGACAGGGGAGGAAAAACTGTTTTTT.

The chain combines TRBV7-9 with TRBJ2-1; a possible D gene is TRBD2 (6 bases). Germline V gene data show CDR1 as SEHNR and CDR2 as FQNEAQ (reference sequence). The CDR3 length is 16 residues. The ends were cut back, 2 bases at V and 4 bases at J, with 15 bases in the middle. The CDR3 is CASSLSSGALYNEQFF. The CDR3 bases are TGTGCCAGCAGCTTATCTTCGGGAGCTCTTTACAATGAGCAGTTCTTC.

V gene TRBV9 combines with J gene TRBJ1-5; D remains unclear. Trimming took off 3 bases at V and 1 base at J, with 14 bases between the two ends. The CDR3 is made up of 16 amino acids. Germline values: CDR1 SGDLS, CDR2 YYNGEE. In DNA, the CDR3 is TGTGCCAGCAGCGCCGAAGGTGGCGGGAGCAATCAGCCCCAGCATTTT. Translation gives CASSAEGGGSNQPQHF.

The genes are TRBV5-1 and TRBJ2-3, with 9 bases aligning to TRBD1. The CDR3 totals 15 residues. Germline lookup yields CDR1 SGHRS and CDR2 YFSETQ. V lost 4 bases, J lost 4 bases, and 7 bases stayed unmatched. As DNA, the CDR3 is TGCGCCAGCAGCGCCGACAGGGGGAGGGCAGATACGCAGTATTTT. Protein sequence: CASSADRGRADTQYF.

CDR3 sequence (DNA): TGTGCCAGCAGCGTATATATCAATCAGCCCCAGCATTTT. Residues: CASSVYINQPQHF. The chain carries TRBV9 and TRBJ1-5; D not certain. CDR1 is SGDLS, CDR2 YYNGEE, per germline. Trimming took off 1 base at V and 3 bases at J, with 5 bases between the two ends. The CDR3 has 13 amino acids. The entire variable domain, with the rest obtained from reference TRBV9 and TRBJ1-5, is as follows: DSGVTQTPKHLITATGQRVTLRCSPRSGDLSVYWYQQSLDQGLQFLIQYYNGEERAKGNILERFSAQQFPDLHSELNLSSLELGDSALYFCASSVYINQPQHFGDGTRLSIL.

Regarding this clone: At one boundary the junction diverges from the germline segment, which might be a read error. Additional DNA sequences in this sample encode the identical CDR3. The chain uses TRBV29-1 and TRBJ1-1; 10 bases map to TRBD1. CDR1 and CDR2 from the germline V gene are SQVTM and ANQGSEA. The CDR3 sequence is 14 residues long. In DNA, the CDR3 is TGTAGCGTTGATACGGGACAGGGGCACACTGAAGCTTTCTTT. It codes for CSVDTGQGHTEAFF.

J is TRBJ2-1 and V is TRBV19, with 11 bases matching TRBD2. The germline V gene encodes CDR1 LNHDA and CDR2 SQIVND (reference sequence). V was pared by 3 bases and J by 6 bases, with 7 bases of the junction left unmatched. The CDR3 spans 16 residues. CDR3 amino acids: CASSIIAGGPGNEQFF. The CDR3 coding sequence is TGTGCCAGTAGTATCATAGCGGGAGGGCCCGGCAATGAGCAGTTCTTC.

This sequence joins TRBV6-1 and TRBJ2-3; the D is unclear. V was trimmed by 0 bases and J by 7 bases, leaving 11 bases between them. Germline V gives CDR1 MNHNS, CDR2 SASEGT. There are 14 residues in the CDR3. DNA for the CDR3: TGTGCCAGCAGTGAAGCGCCCGGGCTTTATACGCAGTATTTT. It specifies CASSEAPGLYTQYF.

This chain links TRBV7-9 with TRBJ2-6; D is uncertain. The ends were cut back, 4 bases at V and 0 bases at J, with 4 bases in the middle. Looked up from germline, CDR1 is SEHNR and CDR2 is FQNEAQ (reference sequence). The CDR3 length is 14 residues. Here the CDR3 DNA reads TGTGCCAGCAGCTCGTTCTCTGGGGCCAACGTCCTGACTTTC. It specifies CASSSFSGANVLTF.

The chain is built from TRBV29-1 and TRBJ2-7; D unclear. The germline V gene has CDR1 SQVTM and CDR2 ANQGSEA. CDR3 length: 17 residues. Between the trimmed V and J ends, which lost 1 base and 0 bases, there was a span of 19 bases. The CDR3 DNA reads as TGCAGCGTTGAAGGGTGGACGGCCCAACGTAGCTCCTACGAGCAGTACTTC. It yields the protein CSVEGWTAQRSSYEQYF.